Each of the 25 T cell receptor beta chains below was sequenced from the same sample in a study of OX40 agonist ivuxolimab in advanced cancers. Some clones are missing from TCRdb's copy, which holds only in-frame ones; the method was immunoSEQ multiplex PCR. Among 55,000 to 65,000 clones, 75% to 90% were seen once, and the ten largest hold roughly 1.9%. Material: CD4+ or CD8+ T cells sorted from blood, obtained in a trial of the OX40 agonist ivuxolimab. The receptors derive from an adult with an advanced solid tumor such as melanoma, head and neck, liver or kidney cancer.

For the CDR3, the DNA is TGTGCCAGCAGCACCCTAGCGGGAGGCTACGAGCAGTACTTC. It specifies CASSTLAGGYEQYF. The gene calls are TRBV7-6 and TRBJ2-7; TRBD2 aligns across 11 bases. With 5 bases clipped from V and 3 bases from J, the junction kept 3 bases outside the gene matches. The CDR3 length is 14 residues. Germline lookup yields CDR1 SGHVS and CDR2 FNYEAQ.

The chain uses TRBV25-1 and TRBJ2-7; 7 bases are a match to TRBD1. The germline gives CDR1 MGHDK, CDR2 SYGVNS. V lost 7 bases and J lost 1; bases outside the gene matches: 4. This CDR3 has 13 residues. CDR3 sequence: CASTKGQSYEQYF. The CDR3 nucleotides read TGTGCCAGCACTAAGGGACAGTCCTACGAGCAGTACTTC.

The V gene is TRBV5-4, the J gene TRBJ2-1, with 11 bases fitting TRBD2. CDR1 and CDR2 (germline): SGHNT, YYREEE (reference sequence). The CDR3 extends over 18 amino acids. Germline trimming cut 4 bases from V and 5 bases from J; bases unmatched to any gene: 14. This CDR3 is CASSALNPGLAENNEQFF. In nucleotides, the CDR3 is TGTGCCAGCAGCGCACTCAATCCGGGACTAGCGGAAAACAATGAGCAGTTCTTC.

For the CDR3, the DNA is TGTGCCAGCAGCTTGGGGGGCGCACGGGTCGAGCAGTACTTC. It translates to CASSLGGARVEQYF. V gene TRBV7-2 combines with J gene TRBJ2-7; D could derive from TRBD1 or TRBD2 (6 bases each). The V gene's germline CDR1 is SGHTA and CDR2 FQGNSA. Trimming left V 3 bases short and J 6 bases short, with 15 bases between. The CDR3 sequence is 14 residues long.

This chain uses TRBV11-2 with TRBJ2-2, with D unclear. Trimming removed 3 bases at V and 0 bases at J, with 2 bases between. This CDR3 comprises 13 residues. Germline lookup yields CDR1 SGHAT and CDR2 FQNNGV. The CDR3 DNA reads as TGTGCCAGCAGCTTCACGAACACCGGGGAGCTGTTTTTT. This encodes CASSFTNTGELFF.

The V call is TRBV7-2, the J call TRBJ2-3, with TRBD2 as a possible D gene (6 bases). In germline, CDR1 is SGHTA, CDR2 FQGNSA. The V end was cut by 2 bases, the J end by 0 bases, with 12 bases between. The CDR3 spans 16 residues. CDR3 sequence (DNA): TGTGCCAGCAGCTTATGGGGGGACCCTAGCACAGATACGCAGTATTTT. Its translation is CASSLWGDPSTDTQYF.

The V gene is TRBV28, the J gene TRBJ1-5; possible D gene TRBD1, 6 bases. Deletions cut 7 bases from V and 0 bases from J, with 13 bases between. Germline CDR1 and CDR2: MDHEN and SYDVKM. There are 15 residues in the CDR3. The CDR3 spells CASIRGAGSNQPQHF. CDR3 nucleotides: TGTGCCAGCATTCGGGGGGCCGGTAGCAATCAGCCCCAGCATTTT.

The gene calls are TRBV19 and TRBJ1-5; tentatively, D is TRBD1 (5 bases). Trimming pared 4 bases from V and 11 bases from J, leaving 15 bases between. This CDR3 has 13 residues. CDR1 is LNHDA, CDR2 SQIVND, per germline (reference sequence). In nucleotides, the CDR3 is TGTGCCAGTAGTACAGCCGGGACGATAGCCCAGCATTTT. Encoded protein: CASSTAGTIAQHF.

CDR3: CASSQMSGGYTF. DNA for the CDR3: TGTGCCAGCAGCCAAATGTCAGGTGGCTACACCTTC. This chain links TRBV14 with TRBJ1-2, with unresolved D. This CDR3 is 12 amino acids long. With 2 bases removed from V and 7 bases from J, the gap between germline ends came to 8 bases. The germline V gene encodes CDR1 SGHDN and CDR2 FVKESK.

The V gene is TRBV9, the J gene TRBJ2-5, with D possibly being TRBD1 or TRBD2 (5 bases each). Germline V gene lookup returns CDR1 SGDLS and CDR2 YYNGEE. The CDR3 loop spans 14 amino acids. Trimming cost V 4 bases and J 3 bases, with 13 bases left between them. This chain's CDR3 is CASSPEGRKETQYF. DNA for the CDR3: TGTGCCAGCAGCCCAGAGGGACGGAAAGAGACCCAGTACTTC.

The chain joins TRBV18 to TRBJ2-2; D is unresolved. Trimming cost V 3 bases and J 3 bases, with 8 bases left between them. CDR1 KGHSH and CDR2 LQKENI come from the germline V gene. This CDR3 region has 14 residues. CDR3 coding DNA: TGTGCCAGCTCACCCCTCGGATACACCGGGGAGCTGTTTTTT. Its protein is CASSPLGYTGELFF.

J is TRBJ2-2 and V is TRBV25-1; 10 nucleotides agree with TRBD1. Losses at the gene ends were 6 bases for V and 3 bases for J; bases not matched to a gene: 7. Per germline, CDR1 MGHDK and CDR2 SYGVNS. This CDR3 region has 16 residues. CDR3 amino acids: CASSLTGGLYTGELFF. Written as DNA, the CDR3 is TGTGCCAGCAGCCTGACAGGGGGCTTGTACACCGGGGAGCTGTTTTTT.

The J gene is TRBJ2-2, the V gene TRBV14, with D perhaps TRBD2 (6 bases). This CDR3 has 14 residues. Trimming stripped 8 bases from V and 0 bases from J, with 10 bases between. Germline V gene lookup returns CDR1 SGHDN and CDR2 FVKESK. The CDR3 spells CASAGGTNTGELFF. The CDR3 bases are TGTGCCAGCGCTGGGGGGACGAACACCGGGGAGCTGTTTTTT.

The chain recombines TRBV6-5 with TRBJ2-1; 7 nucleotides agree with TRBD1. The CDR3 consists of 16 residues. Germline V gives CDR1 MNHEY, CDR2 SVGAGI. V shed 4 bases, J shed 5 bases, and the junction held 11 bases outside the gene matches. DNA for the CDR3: TGTGCCAGCAGTTCACCGACAGGGAAAGTAGACAATGAGCAGTTCTTC. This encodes CASSSPTGKVDNEQFF.

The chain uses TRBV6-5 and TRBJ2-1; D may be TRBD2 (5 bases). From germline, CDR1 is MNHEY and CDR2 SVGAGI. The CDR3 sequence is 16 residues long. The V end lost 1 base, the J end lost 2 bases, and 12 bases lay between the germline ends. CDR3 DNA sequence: TGTGCCAGCAGTTACTTCCGGACTCATACCTACAATGAGCAGTTCTTC. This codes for CASSYFRTHTYNEQFF.

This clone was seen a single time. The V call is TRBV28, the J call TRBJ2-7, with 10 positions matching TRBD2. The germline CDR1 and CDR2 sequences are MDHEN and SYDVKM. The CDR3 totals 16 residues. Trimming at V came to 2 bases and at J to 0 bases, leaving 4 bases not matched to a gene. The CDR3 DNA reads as TGTGCCAGCAGTTTAGTATCTAGCGGGGGCTCCTACGAGCAGTACTTC. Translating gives CASSLVSSGGSYEQYF. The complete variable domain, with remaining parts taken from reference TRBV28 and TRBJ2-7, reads DVKVTQSSRYLVKRTGEKVFLECVQDMDHENMFWYRQDPGLGLRLIYFSYDVKMKEKGDIPEGYSVSREKKERFSLILESASTNQTSMYLCASSLVSSGGSYEQYFGPGTRLTVT.

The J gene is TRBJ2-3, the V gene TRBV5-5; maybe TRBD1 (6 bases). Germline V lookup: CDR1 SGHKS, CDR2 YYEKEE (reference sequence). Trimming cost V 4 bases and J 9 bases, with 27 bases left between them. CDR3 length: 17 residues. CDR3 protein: CASSRVFRDNPNQTQYF. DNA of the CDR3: TGTGCCAGCAGCCGAGTTTTCCGGGACAACCCCAATCAAACGCAGTATTTT.

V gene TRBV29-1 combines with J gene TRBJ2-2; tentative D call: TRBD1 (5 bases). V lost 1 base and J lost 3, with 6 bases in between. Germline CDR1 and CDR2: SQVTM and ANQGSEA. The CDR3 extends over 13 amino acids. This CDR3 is CSVEGQHTGELFF. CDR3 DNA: TGCAGCGTTGAAGGACAGCACACCGGGGAGCTGTTTTTT.

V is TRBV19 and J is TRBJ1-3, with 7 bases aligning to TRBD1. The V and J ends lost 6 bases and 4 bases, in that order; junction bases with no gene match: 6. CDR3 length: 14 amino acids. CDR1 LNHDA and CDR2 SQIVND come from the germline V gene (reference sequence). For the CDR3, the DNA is TGTGCCAGTAGAGGGACAGTCACCGGAAACACCATATATTTT. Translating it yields CASRGTVTGNTIYF. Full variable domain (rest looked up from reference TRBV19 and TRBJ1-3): DGGITQSPKYLFRKEGQNVTLSCEQNLNHDAMYWYRQDPGQGLRLIYYSQIVNDFQKGDIAEGYSVSREKKESFPLTVTSAQKNPTAFYLCASRGTVTGNTIYFGEGSWLTVV.

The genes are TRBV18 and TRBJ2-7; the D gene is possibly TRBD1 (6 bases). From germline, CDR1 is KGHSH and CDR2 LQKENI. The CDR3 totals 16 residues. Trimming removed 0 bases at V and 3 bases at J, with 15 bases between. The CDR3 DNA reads TGTGCCAGCTCACCACCTTCCACAGGGTACGGCTACGAGCAGTACTTC. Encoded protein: CASSPPSTGYGYEQYF.

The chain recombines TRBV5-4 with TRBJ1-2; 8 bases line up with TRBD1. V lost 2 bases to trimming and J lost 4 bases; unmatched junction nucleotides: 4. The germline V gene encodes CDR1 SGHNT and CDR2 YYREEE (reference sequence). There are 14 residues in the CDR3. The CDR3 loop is CASSFDRGSYGYTF. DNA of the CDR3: TGTGCCAGCAGCTTCGACAGGGGTAGCTATGGCTACACCTTC.

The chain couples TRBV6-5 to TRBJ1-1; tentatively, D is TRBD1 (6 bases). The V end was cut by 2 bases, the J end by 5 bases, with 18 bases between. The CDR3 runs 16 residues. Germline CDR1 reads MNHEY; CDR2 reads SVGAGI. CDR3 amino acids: CASSYIGGGVRTEAFF. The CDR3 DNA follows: TGTGCCAGCAGTTACATTGGAGGGGGAGTTCGAACTGAAGCTTTCTTT.

DNA for the CDR3: TGTGCCAGCTCACCGGGACAGGGGAACACTGAAGCTTTCTTT. Amino acids: CASSPGQGNTEAFF. This chain uses TRBV18 with TRBJ1-1; 9 nucleotides line up with TRBD1. The CDR3 is 14 amino acids. The germline gives CDR1 KGHSH, CDR2 LQKENI. V shed 3 bases and J 1 base; nucleotides not matched to a gene: 0.

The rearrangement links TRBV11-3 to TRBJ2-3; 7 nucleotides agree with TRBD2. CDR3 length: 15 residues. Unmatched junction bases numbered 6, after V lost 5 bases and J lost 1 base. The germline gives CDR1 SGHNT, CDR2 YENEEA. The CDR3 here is CASSRGGSGTDTQYF. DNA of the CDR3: TGTGCCAGCAGCCGCGGGGGATCTGGCACAGATACGCAGTATTTT. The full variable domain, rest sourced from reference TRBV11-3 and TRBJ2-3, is EAGVVQSPRYKIIEKKQPVAFWCNPISGHNTLYWYLQNLGQGPELLIRYENEEAVDDSQLPKDRFSAERLKGVDSTLKIQPAELGDSAVYLCASSRGGSGTDTQYFGPGTRLTVL.

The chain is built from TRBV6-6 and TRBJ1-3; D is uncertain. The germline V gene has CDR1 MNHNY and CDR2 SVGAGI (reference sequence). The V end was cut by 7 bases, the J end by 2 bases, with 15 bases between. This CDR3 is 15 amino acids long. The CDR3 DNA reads TGTGCCAGCACCCAGGCGAGGGCTCCTGGAAACACCATATATTTT. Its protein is CASTQARAPGNTIYF.